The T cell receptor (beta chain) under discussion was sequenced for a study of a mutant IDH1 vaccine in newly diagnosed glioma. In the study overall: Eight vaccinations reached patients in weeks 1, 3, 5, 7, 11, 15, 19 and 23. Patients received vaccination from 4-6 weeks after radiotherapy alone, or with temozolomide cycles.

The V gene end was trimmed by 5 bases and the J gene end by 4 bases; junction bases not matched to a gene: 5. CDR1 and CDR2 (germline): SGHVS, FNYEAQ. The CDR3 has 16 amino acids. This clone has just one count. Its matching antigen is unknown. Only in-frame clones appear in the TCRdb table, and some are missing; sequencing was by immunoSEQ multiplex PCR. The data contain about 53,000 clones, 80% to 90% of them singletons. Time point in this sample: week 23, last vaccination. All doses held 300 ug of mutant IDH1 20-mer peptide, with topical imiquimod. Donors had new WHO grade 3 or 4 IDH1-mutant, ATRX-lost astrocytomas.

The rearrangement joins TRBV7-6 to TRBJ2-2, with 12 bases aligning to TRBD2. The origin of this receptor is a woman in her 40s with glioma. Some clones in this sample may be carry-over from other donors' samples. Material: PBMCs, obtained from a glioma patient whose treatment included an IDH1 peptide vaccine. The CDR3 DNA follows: TGTGCCAGCAGCCCCGGACTAGCGGGATCCACCGGGGAGCTGTTTTTT. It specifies CASSPGLAGSTGELFF. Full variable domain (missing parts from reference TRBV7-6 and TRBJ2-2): GAGVSQSPRYKVTKRGQDVALRCDPISGHVSLYWYRQALGQGPEFLTYFNYEAQQDKSGLPNDRFSAERPEGSISTLTIQRTEQRDSAMYRCASSPGLAGSTGELFFGEGSRLTVL.